The 18 T cell receptor beta chains below were found in one sample sequenced in a study of cytomegalovirus exposure and HLA in healthy donors. Amplification used 60 Vbeta primers and 13 Jbeta primers. Sequenced by immunoSEQ multiplex PCR; TCRdb stores in-frame clones only, minus some. In the table there are around 150,000 clones, around 79% of which are singletons. Sequencing input: PBMCs. Receptors originate from a man aged 40-50 years in good health and CMV-seronegative.

The chain has TRBV5-1 and TRBJ2-7; TRBD1 matches at 7 bases. The CDR3 length is 14 residues. Germline CDR1 and CDR2: SGHRS and YFSETQ. V shed 4 bases and J 0 bases; nucleotides not matched to a gene: 4. In DNA form, the CDR3 reads TGCGCCAGCAGCGACGGGACAGTCTCCTACGAGCAGTACTTC. Protein product: CASSDGTVSYEQYF.

CDR3 sequence: CATTQPPNYGYTF. The CDR3 DNA follows: TGTGCCACCACTCAACCTCCTAACTATGGCTACACCTTC. V and J are TRBV28 and TRBJ1-2, with D unclear. The CDR3 covers 13 residues. Trimming stripped 10 bases from V and 0 bases from J, with 12 bases between. CDR1 MDHEN and CDR2 SYDVKM come from the germline V gene.

The chain links TRBV2 to TRBJ1-3; D perhaps matches TRBD1 (6 bases). Germline CDR1 reads SNHLY; CDR2 reads FYNNEI. The CDR3 sequence is 14 residues long. V was cut by 5 bases and J by 4 bases, with 12 bases left in between. The CDR3 reads CASSNRAGGNTIYF. CDR3 bases: TGTGCCAGCAGTAACAGGGCGGGCGGAAACACCATATATTTT.

The rearrangement uses TRBV6-4 and TRBJ2-1; TRBD2 aligns across 14 bases. The CDR3 totals 16 residues. V shed 6 bases and J 9 bases; nucleotides not matched to a gene: 10. The germline gives CDR1 MRHNA, CDR2 SNTAGT. The DNA of the CDR3 is TGTGCCAGCAGCCTGGTTCCGGGACTAGCGGGAGTTGAGCAGTTCTTC. This codes for CASSLVPGLAGVEQFF.

V and J are TRBV7-2 and TRBJ2-3; D is unclear. Trimming removed 2 bases at V and 8 bases at J, with 11 bases between. Germline V gives CDR1 SGHTA, CDR2 FQGNSA. This CDR3 region has 13 residues. CDR3 nucleotides: TGTGCCAGCAGCTTAACCGAGGCGGTTACGCAGTATTTT. Its protein product is CASSLTEAVTQYF.

To note about this clone: Relative to the germline gene, one junction end is altered; a read error may explain this. The chain employs TRBV4-2 and TRBJ2-6; 7 nucleotides align to TRBD1. The CDR3 length is 15 residues. Germline V CDR1 and CDR2: LGHNA, YNFKEQ. The CDR3, as DNA: TGTGCCAGCAGACTGAGGGGGCTCGGGGCCAACGGCCTGACTTTC. Translated, it gives CASRLRGLGANGLTF.

The J gene is TRBJ2-2, the V gene TRBV7-2, with a tentative D call TRBD1 (6 bases). CDR3 size: 14 residues. Germline CDR1 SGHTA, CDR2 FQGNSA. Trimming shortened V by 3 bases and J by 2 bases, and 7 bases separated the two germline ends. In DNA form, the CDR3 reads TGTGCCAGCAGCTTGGACAGCAACACCGGGGAGCTGTTTTTT. This gives the protein CASSLDSNTGELFF.

In this sample, this clone turned up a few times. The chain joins TRBV18 to TRBJ1-1; D is unclear. The CDR3 sequence is 15 residues long. Trimming cost V 3 bases and J 2 bases, with 13 bases left between them. From germline, CDR1 is KGHSH and CDR2 LQKENI. Here the CDR3 reads CASSPRHTVNTEAFF. The CDR3 coding sequence is TGTGCCAGCTCACCCAGACATACAGTTAACACTGAAGCTTTCTTT.

This clone was observed a few times. The chain is built from TRBV10-3 and TRBJ1-2; TRBD1 is a possible D gene (5 bases). CDR3 length equals 12 residues. Germline CDR1 reads ENHRY; CDR2 reads SYGVKD. V was clipped by 8 bases and J by 8 bases, with 15 bases between them. The CDR3 is CAIAGGGIGYTF. DNA for the CDR3: TGTGCCATCGCGGGGGGGGGAATCGGCTACACCTTC.

In DNA form, the CDR3 reads TGCGCCAGCAGCTTGAGGCCAGGCCCTCTCTACGAGCAGTACTTC. Translation gives CASSLRPGPLYEQYF. V usage is TRBV5-1 and J usage is TRBJ2-7; no clear D. The CDR3 covers 15 residues. V dropped 1 base and J dropped 3 bases, with 14 bases sitting between them. Germline-derived CDR1 and CDR2 are SGHRS and YFSETQ.

The chain joins TRBV6-5 to TRBJ2-3; D remains ambiguous. Between the trimmed V and J ends, which lost 9 bases and 3 bases, there was a span of 10 bases. CDR1 is MNHEY, CDR2 SVGAGI, per germline. The CDR3 spans 12 residues. The DNA for the CDR3 is TGTGCCAGTTCTTCTCCGACAGATACGCAGTATTTT. Its translation is CASSSPTDTQYF.

The chain recombines TRBV7-8 with TRBJ2-5, with TRBD1 as a possible D gene (7 bases). CDR3 length: 15 residues. Germline loops: CDR1 SGHVS, CDR2 FQNEAQ. The V end lost 5 bases, the J end lost 4 bases, and 17 bases lay between the germline ends. The CDR3 coding sequence is TGTGCCAGCAGCGCGGTCAGGGGGGTGTCAGAGACCCAGTACTTC. Its translation is CASSAVRGVSETQYF. Based on the CDR3 plus reference TRBV7-8 and TRBJ2-5, the full variable domain is GAGVSQSPRYKVAKRGQDVALRCDPISGHVSLFWYQQALGQGPEFLTYFQNEAQLDKSGLPSDRFFAERPEGSVSTLKIQRTQQEDSAVYLCASSAVRGVSETQYFGPGTRLLVL.

V and J are TRBV30 and TRBJ2-7; a weak D match, TRBD2 (5 bases). V was cut by 5 bases and J by 6 bases, with 14 bases left in between. Germline CDR1 and CDR2: GTSNPN and SVGIG (reference sequence). The CDR3 length is 12 residues. CDR3 sequence (DNA): TGTGCCTGGGCCGCCGAGGCGGGCGAGCAGTACTTC. As protein: CAWAAEAGEQYF. Supplemented by reference TRBV30 and TRBJ2-7, the full variable domain reads SQTIHQWPATLVQPVGSPLSLECTVEGTSNPNLYWYRQAAGRGLQLLFYSVGIGQISSEVPQNLSASRPQDRQFILSSKKLLLSDSGFYLCAWAAEAGEQYFGPGTRLTVT.

V is TRBV2 and J is TRBJ2-3; tentative D call: TRBD1 (6 bases). The CDR3 spans 15 residues. In germline, CDR1 is SNHLY, CDR2 FYNNEI. Trimming stripped 8 bases from V and 1 base from J, with 16 bases between. CDR3 in amino acids: CASPSGQSRTDTQYF. The CDR3 DNA follows: TGTGCCAGCCCATCCGGACAGAGCCGCACAGATACGCAGTATTTT.

The rearrangement joins TRBV25-1 to TRBJ2-1; 7 bases map to TRBD2. Trimming at V came to 1 base and at J to 13 bases, leaving 16 bases not matched to a gene. Germline CDR1 reads MGHDK; CDR2 reads SYGVNS. CDR3 length: 16 residues. CDR3 coding DNA: TGTGCCAGCAGTGAATCTGGGAGGGCCATACGACAATGTCAGTTCTTC. Its protein product is CASSESGRAIRQCQFF.

The V and J genes are TRBV5-1 and TRBJ2-3; 10 nucleotides match TRBD1. This CDR3 is 19 amino acids long. Germline loops: CDR1 SGHRS, CDR2 YFSETQ. The J segment lost 1 base and the V segment lost 2 bases, leaving 13 bases of the junction unmatched. The CDR3 coding sequence is TGCGCCAGCAGCTTACTACCACCCGCCGGGACAGGGGGCACAGATACGCAGTATTTT. Translated, it gives CASSLLPPAGTGGTDTQYF.

This chain uses TRBV28 with TRBJ2-3, with 8 positions matching TRBD1. Unmatched junction bases numbered 9, after V lost 5 bases and J lost 5 bases. CDR1 is MDHEN, CDR2 SYDVKM, per germline. This CDR3 comprises 15 residues. The CDR3 nucleotides are TGTGCCAGCAGTAAAACCGGGACAGGAGTAGATACGCAGTATTTT. Its protein is CASSKTGTGVDTQYF.

The chain is built from TRBV6-5 and TRBJ2-7; 7 nucleotides align to TRBD1. The CDR3 runs to 15 residues. CDR1 MNHEY and CDR2 SVGAGI come from the germline V gene. V shed 6 bases and J 5 bases; nucleotides not matched to a gene: 13. The CDR3 loop is CASSRQGGISDEQYF. The CDR3 nucleotides are TGTGCCAGCAGCCGACAGGGTGGTATCAGCGACGAGCAGTACTTC.